This T cell receptor (beta chain) was observed in a study of T-cell memory formation after mild COVID-19. Study at large: TCR clusters largely stayed donor specific. General study points: Detection of some responders pre-infection suggested pre-existing cross-reactive memory T cells participated.

TCRdb re-derived calls from the 5' RACE reads in MiXCR, one entry per CDR3 protein. The table has just under 150,000 distinct CDR3 sequences, roughly 6.3% seen once. With 5 bases clipped from V and 9 bases from J, the junction kept 13 bases outside the gene matches. CDR3 length equals 16 residues. CDR1 is SGHAT, CDR2 FQNNGV, per germline. This clonotype appeared many times. Its specificity is not known. The specimen sequenced was PBMCs or a T cell subset sorted from them (not recorded which). The origin of this receptor is an adult woman who had mild COVID-19 (a few samples of this study predate the infection). Cell type and time point are not known. This sequence joins TRBV11-2 and TRBJ2-1; 10 bases line up with TRBD1. The CDR3: CASSPTGGGSPGEQFF. CDR3 sequence (DNA): TGTGCCAGCAGCCCGACAGGGGGCGGTTCGCCGGGTGAGCAGTTCTTC.